This TCR beta chain was sequenced in a study of cytomegalovirus exposure and HLA in healthy donors. Study details: One earlier analysis, a look at 180 million or so T cells, found some 100 million unique TCR beta sequences. Among around 400 genotyped donors, around 81% fell in the Caucasian-associated ancestry cluster. Overall study results and limits: TCR beta sequences reportedly predicted most subjects' HLA-A and HLA-B alleles accurately.

On this clone itself: The target antigen is unknown.

The CDR3 length is 15 residues. The germline CDR1 and CDR2 sequences are LGHNT and FRNRAP. The ends were cut back, 2 bases at V and 0 bases at J, with 8 bases in the middle. PCR employed 60 Vbeta and 13 Jbeta primers. Methods used by the authors: A follow-up analysis tallied approximately 85 million unique TCR beta chains, roughly 11 million shared. Produced via immunoSEQ multiplex PCR; TCRdb's table is partial and in-frame only. V and J calls and clone size are those listed in that table; D and trimming were worked out from the DNA. Among roughly 150,000 clones listed, roughly four fifths were seen once.

The sequencing input was PBMCs. The sequence derives from a female donor in good health and CMV-seronegative. The chain recombines TRBV12-5 with TRBJ2-1; D is possibly TRBD2 (5 bases). This CDR3 is CASGLSGTSYNEQFF. CDR3 nucleotides: TGTGCTAGTGGTTTGAGCGGTACCTCCTACAATGAGCAGTTCTTC.